This TCR beta chain was sequenced for a study of T-cell memory formation after mild COVID-19. Study information: Clustering of TCRs was largely donor specific.

In the case of this clonotype: The antigen remains unidentified.

5'RACE primed at constant segments yielded TCR alpha and TCR beta cDNA libraries bearing sample barcodes and UMIs. One entry per CDR3 protein, called by TCRdb with MiXCR from the 5' RACE reads. The table includes roughly 240,000 distinct CDR3 sequences, about 16% detected once. Trimming left V 5 bases short and J 0 bases short, with 7 bases between. CDR1 is SQVTM and CDR2 is ANQGSEA in the germline V gene. This CDR3 region has 13 residues. Study-wide findings and caveats: CD4+ contracting clones lay mainly in CM and EM, CD8+ ones in EMRA. Cross-reactive memory appears to have joined, as suggested by some responding clones showing up in pre-infection memory.

The chain combines TRBV29-1 with TRBJ2-2; D is unresolved. This clonotype was sampled from a man younger than 30 who had mild COVID-19 (a few samples of this study predate the infection). Cell type and time point are not known. Sequencing was performed on PBMCs or a T cell subset sorted from them (not recorded which). The CDR3 region is CSVIVSNTGELFF. CDR3 sequence (DNA): TGCAGCGTTATAGTCTCGAACACCGGGGAGCTGTTTTTT.